The clone carrying this T cell receptor (beta chain) was seen more than once but under ten times. The record originates from a study of T-cell reconstitution after alpha-beta-depleted transplantation in children. The CDR3 length is 13 residues. V gave up 6 bases and J gave up 7 bases, with 13 bases separating them. Preparation of the TCRbeta library was carried out with unique molecular identifiers. A single record per CDR3 protein comes from TCRdb applying MiXCR to the PCR reads. The sample comprises 450,000 to 700,000 distinct CDR3 sequences, roughly a quarter of which are singletons, and 36% rests with the top ten.

The chain uses TRBV12-3 or TRBV12-4 and TRBJ2-1; the D gene is possibly TRBD2 (5 bases). The TCR sequence derives from a boy less than two years old with Wiskott-Aldrich syndrome, due to receive a stem cell transplant. The source was PBMCs, collected before TCRalphabeta/CD19-depleted stem cell transplant. As DNA, the CDR3 is TGTGCCAGCAGGCTCTTAGCGTCGAATGAGCAGTTCTTC. Protein sequence: CASRLLASNEQFF.